This is a list of T cell receptor beta chains from one sample in a study of CD8 T cells in ankylosing spondylitis. From the 5' RACE reads, TCRdb called clonotypes with MiXCR, one entry per CDR3 protein. Of a few hundred thousand distinct CDR3 sequences in the sample, under 20% were seen once. Sequencing was performed on blood, either unsorted or a sorted T cell fraction (not recorded which). All receptors derive from a male donor with ankylosing spondylitis or in good health (not recorded which). Both conserved end residues are trimmed from each CDR3. The order of the fields is V gene, clone size, CDR3 protein. Expanded clones get a size class; other rows say once, few or many, or leave the size out.

>TRBV7-2|few
ASSLGEDAFTDTQY
>TRBV7-2|.
ASSSFRNEQF
>TRBV4-3|.
ASSQGRGDYEQY
>TRBV5-1|.
ASSLSGQGITGELF
>TRBV6-2/TRBV6-3|.
ASRRQGSDTQY
>TRBV29-1|many
SVGDLGLVGSDTQY
>TRBV29-1|.
SVEAPLAVHNEQF
>TRBV4-3|few
ASSQEVGIQETQY
>TRBV12-3/TRBV12-4|.
ASSLSASGTLSYNEQF
>TRBV29-1|few
SVSPAVFNEQF
>TRBV2|.
ASSDGTWEGEKLF
>TRBV11-2|.
ASSLITGAGVYNEQF
>TRBV11-2|few
ASKLDWMGSLEEF
>TRBV6-6|.
ASTEGYDHEQY